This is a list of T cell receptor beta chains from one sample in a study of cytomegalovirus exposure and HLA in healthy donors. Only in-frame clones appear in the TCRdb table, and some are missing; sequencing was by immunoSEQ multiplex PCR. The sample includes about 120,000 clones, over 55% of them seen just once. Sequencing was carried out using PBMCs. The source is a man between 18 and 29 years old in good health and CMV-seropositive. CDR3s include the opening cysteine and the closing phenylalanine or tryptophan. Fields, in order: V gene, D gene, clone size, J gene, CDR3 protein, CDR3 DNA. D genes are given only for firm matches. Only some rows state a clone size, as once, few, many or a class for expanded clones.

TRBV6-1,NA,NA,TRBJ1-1,CASSDSRVHTEAFF,TGTGCCAGCAGTGATTCCAGGGTACACACTGAAGCTTTCTTT
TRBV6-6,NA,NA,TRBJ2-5,CASSYGQVQETQYF,TGTGCCAGCAGTTACGGGCAGGTCCAAGAGACCCAGTACTTC
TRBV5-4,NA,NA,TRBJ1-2,CASSLGVEDTF,TGTGCCAGCAGCCTCGGGGTGGAGGACACCTTC
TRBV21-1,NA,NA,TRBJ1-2,CASSKTGGGYTF,TGTGCCAGCAGCAAAACAGGGGGTGGCTACACCTTC
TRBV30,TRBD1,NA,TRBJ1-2,CAWSARTGRDYTF,TGTGCCTGGAGCGCAAGGACAGGGCGTGACTACACCTTC
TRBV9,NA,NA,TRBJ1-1,CASSPTTGRTTEAFF,TGTGCCAGCAGCCCTACGACAGGACGGACCACTGAAGCTTTCTTT
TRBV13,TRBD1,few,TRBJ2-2,CASSFSGGGRDELFF,TGTGCCAGCAGCTTCTCAGGGGGCGGACGTGATGAGCTGTTTTTT
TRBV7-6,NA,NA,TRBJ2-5,CASSLGGYQETQYF,TGTGCCAGCAGCTTAGGAGGATACCAAGAGACCCAGTACTTC
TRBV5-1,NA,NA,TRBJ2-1,CASSSSSSYNEQFF,TGCGCCAGCAGCTCGAGTAGCTCCTACAATGAGCAGTTCTTC
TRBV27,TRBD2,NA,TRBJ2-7,CASGTIEQYF,TGTGCCAGCGGGACTATCGAGCAGTACTTC
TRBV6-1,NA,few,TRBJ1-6,CASIPGGENSPLHF,TGTGCCAGCATCCCGGGAGGGGAGAATTCACCCCTCCACTTT
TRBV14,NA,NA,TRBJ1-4,CASSPSTGHPIEKLFF,TGTGCCAGCAGCCCCTCTACGGGACACCCGATAGAAAAACTGTTTTTT
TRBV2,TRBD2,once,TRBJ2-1,CASSRSQLPGLAGGVSYNEQFF,TGTGCCAGCAGTCGTTCCCAACTTCCGGGACTAGCGGGGGGCGTCTCCTACAATGAGCAGTTCTTC
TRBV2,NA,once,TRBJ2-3,CASRARGLTDTQYF,TGTGCCAGCAGGGCTCGGGGACTCACAGATACGCAGTATTTT
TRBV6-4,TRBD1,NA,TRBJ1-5,CASSDSKLQGDNQPQHF,TGTGCCAGCAGTGACTCGAAACTACAGGGGGACAATCAGCCCCAGCATTTT
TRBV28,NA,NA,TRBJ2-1,CASTFGGEYNEQFF,TGTGCCAGCACGTTCGGCGGGGAATACAATGAGCAGTTCTTC
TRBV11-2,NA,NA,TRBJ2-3,CASSLGYDTQYF,TGTGCCAGCAGCTTGGGCTACGATACGCAGTATTTT
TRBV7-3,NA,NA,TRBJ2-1,CASSLGSLSYNEQFF,TGTGCCAGCAGCTTGGGTAGCCTCTCCTACAATGAGCAGTTCTTC
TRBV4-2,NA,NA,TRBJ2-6,CASSQDLRSGANVLTF,TGTGCCAGCAGCCAAGATCTGCGTTCAGGGGCCAACGTCCTGACTTTC
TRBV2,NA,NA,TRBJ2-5,CASTSRRGRETQYF,TGTGCCAGCACCTCGAGAAGGGGTAGGGAGACCCAGTACTTC
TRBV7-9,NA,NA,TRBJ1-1,CASSLARGEAFF,TGTGCCAGCAGCTTAGCGCGGGGGGAAGCTTTCTTT
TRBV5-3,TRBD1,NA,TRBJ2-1,CARSLGPVRDRVEEQFF,TGTGCCAGAAGCTTGGGGCCTGTTCGGGACAGGGTCGAGGAGCAGTTCTTC
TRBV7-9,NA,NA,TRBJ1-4,CASSLATVNEKLFF,TGTGCCAGCAGCTTAGCGACAGTGAATGAAAAACTGTTTTTT
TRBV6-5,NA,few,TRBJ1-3,CASRQQGGNTIYF,TGTGCCAGCAGACAACAGGGTGGAAACACCATATATTTT
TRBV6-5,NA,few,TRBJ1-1,CASSYAGRATEAFF,TGTGCCAGCAGTTACGCAGGCCGCGCCACTGAAGCTTTCTTT
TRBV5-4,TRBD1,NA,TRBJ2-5,CASSLDSRDSETQYF,TGTGCCAGCAGCTTGGATAGCAGGGACAGTGAGACCCAGTACTTC
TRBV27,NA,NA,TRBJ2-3,CASSLVGRDTDTQYF,TGTGCCAGCAGTTTGGTAGGCAGGGACACAGATACGCAGTATTTT
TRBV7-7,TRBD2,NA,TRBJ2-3,CASSGRTSRTFTDTQYF,TGTGCCAGCAGCGGAAGGACTAGCAGAACCTTCACAGATACGCAGTATTTT
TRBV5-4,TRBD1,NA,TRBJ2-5,CASSRDSKSVETQYF,TGTGCCAGCAGCCGGGACAGTAAATCGGTGGAGACCCAGTACTTC
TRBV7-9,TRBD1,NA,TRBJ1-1,CSSRGQGGTEAFF,TGTTCCAGCAGGGGACAGGGTGGGACTGAAGCTTTCTTT
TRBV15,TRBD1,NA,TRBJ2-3,CATTPRGTGTDTQYF,TGTGCCACCACCCCGAGAGGGACAGGGACAGATACGCAGTATTTT
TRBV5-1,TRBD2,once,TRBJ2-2,CASSLWLAGGPGTGELFF,TGCGCCAGCAGCTTATGGCTAGCGGGGGGGCCTGGCACCGGGGAGCTGTTTTTT
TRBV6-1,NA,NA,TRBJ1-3,CASSEGGGRSGNTIYF,TGTGCCAGCAGTGAGGGTGGGGGCCGCTCTGGAAACACCATATATTTT
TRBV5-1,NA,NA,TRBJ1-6,CASSLSGAASNSPLHF,TGCGCCAGCAGCTTGTCAGGGGCAGCCAGCAATTCACCCCTCCACTTT
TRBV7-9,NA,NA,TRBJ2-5,CASSPQLKEATQYF,TGTGCCAGCAGCCCACAACTTAAGGAGGCGACCCAGTACTTC
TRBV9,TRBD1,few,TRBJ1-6,CASSVQTGTSNSPLHF,TGTGCCAGCAGCGTGCAGACAGGGACCTCTAATTCACCCCTCCACTTT
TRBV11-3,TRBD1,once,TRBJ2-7,CASSSGQGNEQYF,TGTGCCAGCAGCTCCGGACAGGGTAACGAGCAGTACTTC
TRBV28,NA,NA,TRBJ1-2,CASSLWQGWGYTF,TGTGCCAGCAGTTTGTGGCAGGGTTGGGGCTACACCTTC
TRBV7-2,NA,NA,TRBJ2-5,CASSSVLRQYF,TGTGCCAGCAGCTCCGTCCTTCGCCAGTACTTC
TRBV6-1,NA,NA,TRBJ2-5,CASSDRAQKTQYF,TGTGCCAGCAGTGACAGGGCGCAAAAGACCCAGTACTTC
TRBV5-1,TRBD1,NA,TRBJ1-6,CASSATGSSSYNSPLHF,TGCGCCAGCAGCGCGACAGGGAGCAGCTCCTATAATTCACCCCTCCACTTT
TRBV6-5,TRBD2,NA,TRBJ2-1,CASSWDGGGYNEQFF,TGTGCCAGCAGTTGGGACGGGGGGGGGTACAATGAGCAGTTCTTC
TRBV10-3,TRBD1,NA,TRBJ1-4,CAISGQQGPGEKLFF,TGTGCCATCAGTGGACAACAGGGGCCAGGTGAAAAACTGTTTTTT